What follows describes a single T cell receptor (beta chain). What it binds is not known. TCRdb's table, derived via immunoSEQ multiplex PCR, lists solely in-frame clones and lacks some. The repertoire holds more than 2 million clones, with just over 90% as singletons. This sample is part of a study of shared clonotypes between healthy human individuals. Points from the study as a whole: Naive subsets tended to show greater estimated richness than memory subsets. Rarefaction revealed incomplete sorted-subset sequencing despite large depth. Non-shared clonotypes were found to have lower generation probabilities than the clonotypes that were shared by all four of the sorted-subset donors.

This CDR3 has 16 amino acids. Germline values: CDR1 SGHVS, CDR2 FNYEAQ. With 4 bases clipped from V and 6 bases from J, the junction kept 11 bases outside the gene matches. Naive-designated CD8 cells lacked CD45RO, were positively enriched for CCR7, and omitted terminally differentiated effector memory CD45RA+ cells. Within Nashville, Tennessee resided all donors, each a Caucasian adult. The sequenced material came from naive CD8+ T cells from PBMCs. The TCR sequence derives from a young man in good health. Some clones in this sample may be carry-over from other donors' samples. This sequence joins TRBV7-6 and TRBJ2-7; 11 bases are a match to TRBD1. The CDR3 is CASSSSPDRGLFEQYF. The CDR3 bases are TGTGCCAGCAGCTCTTCTCCGGACAGGGGGCTTTTCGAGCAGTACTTC.